Included here is one T cell receptor (beta chain) sequence, with context. Its antigen remains unknown. The CDR3 has 12 amino acids. Germline V gives CDR1 SQVTM, CDR2 ANQGSEA. The trim removed 5 bases at V and 4 bases at J, leaving 3 bases unmatched. The data stem from a study of T cell responses to AZD1222 COVID-19 vaccine. Study at large: Pooled together were second doses at about 4 or about 12 weeks.

Study outcomes and limitations: White British ancestry dominated among donors, who included more females, and clonal diversity was possibly underestimated. After two AZD1222 doses, spike-specific TCR breadth and depth rose versus day 0. After the peak T cell response, and only then, were repertoires sampled.

Profiling relied on immunoSEQ multiplex PCR, and the TCRdb table lists in-frame clones only, not all of them. Of about 140,000 clones in the sample, about nine tenths were seen once. The sample in question was peripheral blood, obtained on day 0 of AZD1222 vaccination. The origin of this receptor is an adult in good health. V usage is TRBV29-1 and J usage is TRBJ2-5; TRBD1 matches 8 bases. CDR3 in amino acids: CSVWTGRETQYF. CDR3 in DNA: TGCAGCGTTTGGACAGGGCGAGAGACCCAGTACTTC. Together with reference TRBV29-1 and TRBJ2-5, the CDR3 gives the full variable domain: SAVISQKPSRDICQRGTSLTIQCQVDSQVTMMFWYRQQPGQSLTLIATANQGSEATYESGFVIDKFPISRPNLTFSTLTVSNMSPEDSSIYLCSVWTGRETQYFGPGTRLLVL.